These 3 T cell receptor beta chains came from one sample sequenced in a study of blood T cells in healthy people across ages. PCR was performed a second time for 7 to 11 cycles using a sample-barcoded 5' primer and a J-beta primer mix. TCRdb fed the 5' RACE reads into MiXCR, producing one record per CDR3 protein. The sample carries about 1.7 million distinct CDR3 sequences, over 25% recorded once. The sample was blood. These receptors were obtained from a woman under 40 in good health.

The chain is built from TRBV5-1 and TRBJ1-2, with D maybe TRBD1 (6 bases). V was pared by 5 bases and J by 1 base, with 15 bases between. Germline V gives CDR1 SGHRS, CDR2 YFSETQ. The length of the CDR3 is 15 residues. The CDR3 region is CASRARTDYNYGYTF. The CDR3 DNA reads TGCGCCAGCAGGGCAAGGACAGACTATAACTATGGCTACACCTTC.

This chain's CDR3 is CASSFGRRTEAFF. DNA of the CDR3: TGTGCCAGCAGTTTTGGACGGCGCACTGAAGCTTTCTTT. The genes are TRBV28 and TRBJ1-1; D is uncertain. CDR1 and CDR2 (germline): MDHEN, SYDVKM. This CDR3 has 13 amino acids. The V end lost 3 bases, the J end lost 4 bases, and 9 bases lay between the germline ends.

The sample holds a few counts of this clonotype. The chain combines TRBV6-6 with TRBJ2-3; the D is unclear. The V end lost 5 bases, the J end lost 1 base, and 13 bases lay between the germline ends. Per germline, CDR1 MNHNY and CDR2 SVGAGI (reference sequence). The CDR3 covers 15 residues. The CDR3 DNA sequence: TGTGCCAGCAGTAAACTGTCCGTCGGCACAGATACGCAGTATTTT. This encodes CASSKLSVGTDTQYF.